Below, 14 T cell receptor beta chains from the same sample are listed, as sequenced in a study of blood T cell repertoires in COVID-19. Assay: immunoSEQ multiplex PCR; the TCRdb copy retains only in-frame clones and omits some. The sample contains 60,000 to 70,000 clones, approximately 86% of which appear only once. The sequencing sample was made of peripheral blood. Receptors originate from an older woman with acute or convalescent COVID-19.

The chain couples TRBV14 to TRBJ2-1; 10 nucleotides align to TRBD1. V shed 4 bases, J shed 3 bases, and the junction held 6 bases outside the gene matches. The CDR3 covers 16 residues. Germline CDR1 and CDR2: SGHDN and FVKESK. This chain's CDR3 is CASSRRGQGVYNEQFF. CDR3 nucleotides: TGTGCCAGCAGCCGGCGAGGACAGGGGGTCTACAATGAGCAGTTCTTC.

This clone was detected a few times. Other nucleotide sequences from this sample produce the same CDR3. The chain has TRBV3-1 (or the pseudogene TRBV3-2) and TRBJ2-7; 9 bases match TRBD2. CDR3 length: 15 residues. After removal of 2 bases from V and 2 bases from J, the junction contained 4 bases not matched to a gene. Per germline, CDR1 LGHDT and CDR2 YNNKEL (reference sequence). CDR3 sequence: CASSQPASGAYEQYF. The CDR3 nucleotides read TGTGCCAGCAGCCAACCGGCTAGCGGGGCCTACGAGCAGTACTTC.

The CDR3, as DNA: TGTGCCAGCAGTTTTTCAGGGCGGGATGGAACCGAGCAGTACTTC. Amino acids: CASSFSGRDGTEQYF. The gene calls are TRBV27 and TRBJ2-7, with TRBD2 as a possible D gene (6 bases). Germline V gene sequence: CDR1 MNHEY, CDR2 SMNVEV (reference sequence). V shed 3 bases and J shed 6 bases, with 18 bases lying between them. This CDR3 has 15 amino acids.

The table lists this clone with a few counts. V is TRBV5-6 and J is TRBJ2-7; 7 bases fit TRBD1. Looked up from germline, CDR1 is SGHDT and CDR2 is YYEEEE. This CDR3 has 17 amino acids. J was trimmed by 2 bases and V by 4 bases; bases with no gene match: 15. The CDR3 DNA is TGTGCCAGCAGCCAACTGACAGGGACCTTTTTTCCCTACGAGCAGTACTTC. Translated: CASSQLTGTFFPYEQYF.

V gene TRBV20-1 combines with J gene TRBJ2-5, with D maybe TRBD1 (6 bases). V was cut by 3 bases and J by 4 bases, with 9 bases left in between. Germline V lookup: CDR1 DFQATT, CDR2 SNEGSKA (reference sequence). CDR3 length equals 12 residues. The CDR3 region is CSASGGSETQYF. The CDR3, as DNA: TGCAGTGCTAGTGGGGGCTCAGAGACCCAGTACTTC.

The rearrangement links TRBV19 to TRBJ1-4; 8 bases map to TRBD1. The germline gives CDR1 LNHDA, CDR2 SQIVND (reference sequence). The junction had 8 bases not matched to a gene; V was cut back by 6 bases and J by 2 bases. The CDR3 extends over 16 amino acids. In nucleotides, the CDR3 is TGTGCCAGTAGGACTCAGGGGGCAGGTACTAATGAAAAACTGTTTTTT. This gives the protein CASRTQGAGTNEKLFF.

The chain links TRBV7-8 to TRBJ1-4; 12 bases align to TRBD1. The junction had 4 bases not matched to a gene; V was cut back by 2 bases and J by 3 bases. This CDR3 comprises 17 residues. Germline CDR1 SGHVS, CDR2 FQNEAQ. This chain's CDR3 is CASSLRDRGLANEKLFF. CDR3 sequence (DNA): TGTGCCAGCAGCTTACGGGACAGGGGGCTGGCTAATGAAAAACTGTTTTTT.

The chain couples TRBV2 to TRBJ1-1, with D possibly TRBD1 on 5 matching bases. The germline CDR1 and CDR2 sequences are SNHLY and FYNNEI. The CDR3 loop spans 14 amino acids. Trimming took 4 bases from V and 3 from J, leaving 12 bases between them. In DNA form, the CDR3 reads TGTGCCAGCAGTGGGGGCCTGGTGGACACTGAAGCTTTCTTT. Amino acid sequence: CASSGGLVDTEAFF.

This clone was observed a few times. CDR3 region: CASSLDQGHSYEQYF. In DNA, the CDR3 is TGTGCCAGCAGCTTGGACCAGGGCCACTCCTACGAGCAGTACTTC. V is TRBV5-8 and J is TRBJ2-7; D possibly corresponds to TRBD1 (5 bases). Germline CDR1 SGHTS, CDR2 YDEGEE. The V end was cut by 0 bases, the J end by 0 bases, with 10 bases between. The CDR3 runs 15 residues.

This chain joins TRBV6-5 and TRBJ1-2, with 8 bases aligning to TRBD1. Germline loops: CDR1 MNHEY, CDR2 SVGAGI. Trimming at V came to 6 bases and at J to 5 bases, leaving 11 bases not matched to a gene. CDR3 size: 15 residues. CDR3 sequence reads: CASRPDRAAFYGYTF. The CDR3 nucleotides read TGTGCCAGCAGACCGGACAGGGCCGCCTTTTATGGCTACACCTTC.

CDR3 nucleotide sequence: TGTGCCAGCAGTTTCGTGTCCACTAACACCGGGGAGCTGTTTTTT. Protein product: CASSFVSTNTGELFF. The gene calls are TRBV28 and TRBJ2-2; D is ambiguous. The germline gives CDR1 MDHEN, CDR2 SYDVKM. Trimming took off 3 bases at V and 2 bases at J, with 10 bases between the two ends. The CDR3 contains 15 residues.

This CDR3 reads CASSPRTGGSYGYTF. For the CDR3, the DNA is TGTGCCAGCAGTCCACGGACAGGGGGCTCCTATGGCTACACCTTC. The rearrangement links TRBV2 to TRBJ1-2; the match to TRBD1 covers 11 bases. Per germline, CDR1 SNHLY and CDR2 FYNNEI. The V segment lost 5 bases and the J segment 4 bases; nucleotides outside the gene matches: 6. The CDR3 length is 15 residues.

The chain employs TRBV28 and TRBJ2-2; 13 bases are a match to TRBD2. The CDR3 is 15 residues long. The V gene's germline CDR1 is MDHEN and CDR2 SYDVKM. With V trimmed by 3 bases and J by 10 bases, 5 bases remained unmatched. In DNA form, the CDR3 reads TGTGCCAGCAGTTTGGGGGGGACTAGCGGGAAGGAGCTGTTTTTT. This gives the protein CASSLGGTSGKELFF.

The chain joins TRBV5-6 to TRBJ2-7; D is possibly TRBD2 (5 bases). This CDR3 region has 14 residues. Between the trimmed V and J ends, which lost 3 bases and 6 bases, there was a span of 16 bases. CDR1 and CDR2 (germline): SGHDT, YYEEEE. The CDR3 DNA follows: TGTGCCAGCAGCTGGAGACGGCCGGCGGGCGAGCAGTACTTC. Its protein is CASSWRRPAGEQYF.